This is a list of T cell receptor beta chains from one sample in a study of T-cell reconstitution after alpha-beta-depleted transplantation in children. TCRdb re-derived calls from the PCR reads in MiXCR, one entry per CDR3 protein. The sample holds some 240,000 distinct CDR3 sequences, more than 10% seen once. The specimen comprised PBMCs from the stem cell graft donor, sampled from the stem cell graft. These receptor sequences come from a human donor who donated a stem cell graft to a child with acute lymphoblastic leukemia. Both conserved end residues are part of each CDR3. D genes are given only for firm matches. Only part of the rows carry a size: once, few, many, or a class if the clone is expanded.

v_gene	j_gene	abundance	d_gene	CDR3aa	CDR3nt
TRBV20-1	TRBJ2-3	many	-	CSARATVTDTQYF	TGCAGTGCCAGAGCGACTGTCACCGATACGCAGTATTTT
TRBV5-1	TRBJ1-2	many	-	CASSYRIGGGADGYTF	TGCGCCAGCAGCTACCGAATCGGGGGCGGGGCGGATGGCTACACCTTC
TRBV6-1	TRBJ2-1	many	TRBD2	CASRRLTLAGGHNEQFF	TGTGCCAGCAGACGACTAACCCTAGCGGGAGGTCACAATGAGCAGTTCTTC
TRBV4-3	TRBJ2-1	-	TRBD2	CASSQDGQGLAGNNEQFF	TGCGCCAGCAGCCAAGATGGCCAAGGGCTAGCGGGGAACAATGAGCAGTTCTTC
TRBV20-1	TRBJ1-1	many	-	CSAAPGAGTEAFF	TGCAGTGCTGCGCCGGGGGCTGGCACTGAAGCTTTCTTT
TRBV7-2	TRBJ1-1	many	-	CASSSRQLPNTEAFF	TGTGCCAGCAGTTCACGACAGCTCCCGAACACTGAAGCTTTCTTT
TRBV20-1	TRBJ1-6	many	TRBD1	CSARVQDRVSSPLHF	TGCAGTGCTAGAGTCCAGGACAGGGTCAGTTCACCCCTCCACTTT
TRBV6-1	TRBJ1-2	many	TRBD1	CASSRRGASNYGYTF	TGTGCCAGCAGCCGCAGGGGGGCGTCGAACTATGGCTACACCTTC
TRBV9	TRBJ1-2	many	TRBD1	CASSVALTGSGYTF	TGTGCCAGCAGCGTAGCATTGACAGGGAGTGGCTACACCTTC
TRBV25-1	TRBJ1-2	many	TRBD1	CASSESNRGIGYTF	TGTGCCAGCAGTGAATCGAACAGGGGAATTGGCTACACCTTC
TRBV6-5	TRBJ2-2	many	TRBD1	CASSYSTGGITGELFF	TGTGCCAGCAGTTACTCTACAGGGGGCATCACCGGGGAGCTGTTTTTT
TRBV18	TRBJ2-5	few	-	CASSPPGQHQETQYF	TGTGCCAGCTCACCACCTGGACAGCACCAAGAGACCCAGTACTTC
TRBV6-5	TRBJ1-3	many	-	CASSSGPRAGNTIYF	TGTGCCAGCAGCTCCGGACCGAGGGCTGGAAACACCATATATTTT
TRBV2	TRBJ2-1	few	-	CASSPTATTNEQFF	TGTGCCAGCAGCCCCACCGCGACTACCAATGAGCAGTTCTTC
TRBV5-1	TRBJ2-3	many	TRBD2	CASSSHSSGGTDTQYF	TGCGCCAGCAGCTCCCATTCTAGCGGGGGGACAGATACGCAGTATTTT
TRBV9	TRBJ1-6	many	-	CASSTRNRNSPLHF	TGTGCCAGCAGCACTCGAAACAGAAATTCACCCCTCCACTTT
TRBV3-1	TRBJ2-7	many	-	CASQGLTYEQYF	TGTGCCTCCCAAGGTCTAACCTACGAGCAGTACTTC
TRBV4-1	TRBJ2-1	many	TRBD2	CASSQDRGLAGSNEQFF	TGCGCCAGCAGCCAAGATCGGGGACTAGCGGGCTCCAATGAGCAGTTCTTC
TRBV29-1	TRBJ2-3	-	-	CSVVPSTDTQYF	TGCAGCGTTGTCCCGTCCACAGATACGCAGTATTTT
TRBV5-6	TRBJ2-4	few	-	CASSPRIGREKNSQYF	TGTGCCAGCAGCCCGCGGATTGGCAGGGAAAAAAACAGTCAGTACTTC
TRBV7-2	TRBJ2-5	many	-	CASSFLAETQYF	TGTGCCAGCAGCTTCCTTGCTGAGACCCAGTACTTC
TRBV28	TRBJ2-5	many	-	CASSPRPGLKTQYF	TGTGCCAGCAGTCCACGGCCAGGGTTGAAGACCCAGTACTTC
TRBV7-2	TRBJ2-7	many	-	CASSLVASFSYEQYF	TGTGCCAGCAGCTTAGTTGCCAGTTTCTCCTACGAGCAGTACTTC
TRBV3-1	TRBJ2-7	many	-	CASSQVEGFYEQYF	TGTGCCAGCAGCCAAGTCGAGGGTTTCTACGAGCAGTACTTC
TRBV29-1	TRBJ2-1	few	-	CSHSWENEQFF	TGCAGCCATTCTTGGGAGAATGAGCAGTTCTTC
TRBV29-1	TRBJ2-3	many	TRBD2	CSVERLAGGSDTQYF	TGCAGCGTTGAACGACTAGCGGGAGGTTCAGATACGCAGTATTTT
TRBV12-3/TRBV12-4	TRBJ2-1	many	-	CASSFYRGASYNEQFF	TGTGCCAGCAGTTTCTATCGCGGGGCCTCCTACAATGAGCAGTTCTTC
TRBV20-1	TRBJ1-4	many	-	CSARQRPNEKLFF	TGCAGTGCTAGGCAACGGCCGAATGAAAAACTGTTTTTT
TRBV3-1	TRBJ2-7	many	-	CASSQKTPGGRDNEQYF	TGTGCCAGCAGCCAAAAAACCCCGGGGGGAAGGGACAACGAGCAGTACTTC
TRBV7-9	TRBJ2-3	-	TRBD2	CASSPRASGGPKTQYF	TGTGCCAGCAGCCCTCGGGCTAGCGGGGGGCCCAAGACGCAGTATTTT
TRBV29-1	TRBJ1-1	many	-	CSVERGLLNTEAFF	TGCAGCGTTGAAAGAGGACTTTTGAACACTGAAGCTTTCTTT
TRBV20-1	TRBJ2-7	many	-	CSASGEPYEQYF	TGCAGTGCTAGCGGGGAGCCCTACGAGCAGTACTTC
TRBV3-1	TRBJ2-2	many	TRBD2	CASKTSGKTGELFF	TGTGCCAGCAAGACTAGCGGGAAGACCGGGGAGCTGTTTTTT
TRBV9	TRBJ2-7	many	TRBD1	CASSPRTGGGEQYF	TGTGCCAGCAGCCCAAGGACAGGGGGTGGTGAGCAGTACTTC
TRBV6-1	TRBJ2-1	few	TRBD1	CASSAAQGGYNEQFF	TGTGCCAGCAGCGCAGCACAGGGGGGCTACAATGAGCAGTTCTTC
TRBV4-3	TRBJ1-1	many	-	CASSQSQGRWNTEAFF	TGCGCCAGCAGCCAATCTCAAGGGAGGTGGAACACTGAAGCTTTCTTT
TRBV20-1	TRBJ1-5	many	-	CSAGGHYQPQHF	TGCAGTGCTGGCGGCCATTATCAGCCCCAGCATTTT
TRBV12-3/TRBV12-4	TRBJ1-2	many	-	CASSFSDTPNYGYTF	TGTGCCAGCAGTTTCTCGGACACCCCTAACTATGGCTACACCTTC
TRBV6-2/TRBV6-3	TRBJ2-1	few	TRBD2	CATAASGLAADNEQFF	TGTGCCACCGCGGCGTCGGGACTAGCGGCCGACAATGAGCAGTTCTTC
TRBV6-2/TRBV6-3	TRBJ2-1	many	-	CASSLQGSYNEQFF	TGTGCCAGCAGCCTACAGGGCTCCTACAATGAGCAGTTCTTC